Listed here are 27 T cell receptor beta chains from one sample, sequenced in a study of cytomegalovirus exposure and HLA in healthy donors. A multiplex PCR was run with 60 Vbeta primers and 13 Jbeta primers. Sequencing was performed with immunoSEQ multiplex PCR; in TCRdb, only in-frame clones are kept and a portion is missing. The data contain about 94,000 clones, approximately 78% of them singletons. Sequenced material: PBMCs. These receptors were obtained from a woman aged 60 to 75 in good health and CMV-seronegative.

In its sample, this clone was seen once. J is TRBJ1-4 and V is TRBV28; 8 positions agree with TRBD1. The germline V gene encodes CDR1 MDHEN and CDR2 SYDVKM. This CDR3 contains 13 residues. Germline trimming cut 3 bases from V and 8 bases from J; bases unmatched to any gene: 2. The CDR3 is CASSLTGDEKLFF. Written as DNA, the CDR3 is TGTGCCAGCAGTTTGACAGGGGACGAAAAACTGTTTTTT.

V usage is TRBV27 and J usage is TRBJ2-7; TRBD2 agrees at 7 bases. Germline assignment: CDR1 MNHEY and CDR2 SMNVEV (reference sequence). This CDR3 has 14 residues. The V and J ends lost 5 bases and 2 bases, in that order; junction bases with no gene match: 6. CDR3 residues: CASSVTSATYEQYF. The CDR3 DNA sequence: TGTGCCAGCAGTGTCACTAGCGCTACCTACGAGCAGTACTTC.

This clone occurred once. The chain employs TRBV5-6 and TRBJ2-3; a possible D gene is TRBD1 (8 bases). The V and J ends lost 4 bases and 2 bases respectively, with 14 bases between them. The germline V gene has CDR1 SGHDT and CDR2 YYEEEE. The CDR3 sequence is 15 residues long. CDR3: CASSVTGGDTDTQYF. CDR3 nucleotides: TGTGCCAGCAGCGTTACAGGGGGGGACACAGATACGCAGTATTTT. The full variable domain, completed using reference TRBV5-6 and TRBJ2-3, is DAGVTQSPTHLIKTRGQQVTLRCSPKSGHDTVSWYQQALGQGPQFIFQYYEEEERQRGNFPDRFSGHQFPNYSSELNVNALLLGDSALYLCASSVTGGDTDTQYFGPGTRLTVL.

A few counts support this clone. The chain carries TRBV6-5 and TRBJ2-7, with TRBD1 matching over 8 bases. The CDR3 has 14 amino acids. Looked up from germline, CDR1 is MNHEY and CDR2 is SVGAGI. Trimming removed 5 bases from V and 6 bases from J; junction bases left unmatched: 9. As DNA, the CDR3 is TGTGCCAGCAGTCGGACAGGGAAGGTGGGCGAGCAGTACTTC. Encoded protein: CASSRTGKVGEQYF.

This clone was recorded a few times. The V gene is TRBV5-1, the J gene TRBJ1-1, with 9 bases fitting TRBD1. The CDR3 contains 17 residues. After removal of 4 bases from V and 2 bases from J, the junction contained 12 bases not matched to a gene. The germline gives CDR1 SGHRS, CDR2 YFSETQ. DNA of the CDR3: TGCGCCAGCAGCGGTGGGACAGGGATCGGAAAAAACACTGAAGCTTTCTTT. Translation: CASSGGTGIGKNTEAFF.

This rearrangement joins TRBV7-2 to TRBJ1-3; TRBD1 aligns across 10 bases. Germline V CDR1 and CDR2: SGHTA, FQGNSA. CDR3 length: 15 amino acids. V lost 5 bases to trimming and J lost 8 bases; unmatched junction nucleotides: 9. CDR3 amino acids: CASSPGQGGSYTIYF. The CDR3 DNA reads as TGTGCCAGCAGCCCAGGACAGGGGGGATCTTACACCATATATTTT.

V gene TRBV4-3 combines with J gene TRBJ2-2; TRBD2 matches at 7 bases. The CDR3 has 14 amino acids. Unmatched junction bases numbered 2, after V lost 2 bases and J lost 5 bases. CDR1 and CDR2 (germline): LGHNA, YSLEER. The CDR3 reads CASSQTGGTGELFF. DNA of the CDR3: TGCGCCAGCAGCCAAACCGGGGGGACCGGGGAGCTGTTTTTT.

V usage is TRBV6-5 and J usage is TRBJ2-3, with 8 bases fitting TRBD1. The CDR3 runs 15 residues. The germline V gene encodes CDR1 MNHEY and CDR2 SVGAGI. With 2 bases clipped from V and 2 bases from J, the junction kept 3 bases outside the gene matches. The DNA for the CDR3 is TGTGCCAGCAGTTACGGACAGGGAAACACAGATACGCAGTATTTT. Translating gives CASSYGQGNTDTQYF.

V usage is TRBV7-9 and J usage is TRBJ2-5, with no clear D. The CDR3 spans 12 residues. Looked up from germline, CDR1 is SEHNR and CDR2 is FQNEAQ (reference sequence). V lost 2 bases and J lost 7, with 8 bases in between. Here the CDR3 DNA reads TGTGCCAGCAGCTTATCCGACTCGACCCAGTACTTC. Translating it yields CASSLSDSTQYF.

This chain joins TRBV9 and TRBJ2-6; tentative D call: TRBD2 (5 bases). Germline V gene data show CDR1 as SGDLS and CDR2 as YYNGEE. Deletions cut 4 bases from V and 1 base from J, with 15 bases between. This CDR3 is 17 amino acids long. This CDR3 is CASSTPMRDSGANVLTF. Written as DNA, the CDR3 is TGTGCCAGCAGCACTCCGATGAGGGATTCTGGGGCCAACGTCCTGACTTTC.

The chain combines TRBV29-1 with TRBJ2-1; 9 nucleotides agree with TRBD2. This CDR3 is built from 17 residues. Germline trimming cut 4 bases from V and 4 bases from J; bases unmatched to any gene: 14. Germline lookup yields CDR1 SQVTM and CDR2 ANQGSEA. Here the CDR3 DNA reads TGCAGCGTTGTCATCGGTAGCGGGGGTCATAGTTACAATGAGCAGTTCTTC. Residues: CSVVIGSGGHSYNEQFF.

V usage is TRBV7-9 and J usage is TRBJ1-1; D unclear. With 2 bases removed from V and 0 bases from J, the gap between germline ends came to 4 bases. The CDR3 has 13 amino acids. Germline V gene sequence: CDR1 SEHNR, CDR2 FQNEAQ (reference sequence). The CDR3 DNA is TGTGCCAGCAGCTTAACGGTGAACACTGAAGCTTTCTTT. Amino acid sequence: CASSLTVNTEAFF.

The chain uses TRBV28 and TRBJ2-5, with D perhaps TRBD1 (7 bases). The CDR3 spans 14 residues. Germline assignment: CDR1 MDHEN and CDR2 SYDVKM. V lost 2 bases and J 4 bases, leaving 11 bases between the germline ends. The chain's CDR3 is CASSLLQGGETQYF. CDR3 DNA: TGTGCCAGCAGTTTACTGCAGGGGGGAGAGACCCAGTACTTC.

The gene calls are TRBV19 and TRBJ2-7; D is possibly TRBD1 (5 bases). The V end was cut by 4 bases, the J end by 1 base, with 11 bases between. Germline-derived CDR1 and CDR2 are LNHDA and SQIVND (reference sequence). The CDR3 has 14 residues. CDR3 nucleotides: TGTGCCAGTAGTAGATCGACAGAATCCTACGAGCAGTACTTC. It is translated as CASSRSTESYEQYF.

The chain recombines TRBV29-1 with TRBJ2-3; D uncertain. This CDR3 spans 15 amino acids. V lost 1 base to trimming and J lost 2 bases, with 13 bases between them. CDR1 is SQVTM and CDR2 is ANQGSEA in the germline V gene. The CDR3 reads CSVEGPVRSTDTQYF. DNA for the CDR3: TGCAGCGTTGAAGGTCCCGTCCGGTCCACAGATACGCAGTATTTT.

V usage is TRBV7-6 and J usage is TRBJ1-5; a possible D gene is TRBD1 (5 bases). V gave up 5 bases and J gave up 2 bases, with 25 bases separating them. CDR1 is SGHVS, CDR2 FNYEAQ, per germline. This CDR3 has 19 amino acids. The CDR3 loop reads CASSPGGGGTGFGNQPQHF. The CDR3, as DNA: TGTGCCAGCAGCCCCGGGGGGGGAGGGACCGGATTTGGCAATCAGCCCCAGCATTTT.

V usage is TRBV6-5 and J usage is TRBJ2-1; TRBD2 agrees at 8 bases. Germline V gene sequence: CDR1 MNHEY, CDR2 SVGAGI. The V segment lost 1 base and the J segment 9 bases; nucleotides outside the gene matches: 2. The CDR3 is made up of 13 amino acids. CDR3 loop: CASSYLAGSEQFF. CDR3 nucleotide sequence: TGTGCCAGCAGTTACTTAGCGGGGTCTGAGCAGTTCTTC.

This clone was seen a single time. V and J are TRBV27 and TRBJ1-1, with TRBD1 as a possible D gene (5 bases). Germline CDR1 is MNHEY and CDR2 is SMNVEV (reference sequence). Trimming took off 6 bases at V and 9 bases at J, with 14 bases between the two ends. This CDR3 is 12 amino acids long. The CDR3 DNA reads as TGTGCCAGCAGCCTCAGGGTACCGAAAGCTTTCTTT. This sequence encodes CASSLRVPKAFF.

The genes are TRBV19 and TRBJ1-4; D gene uncertain. CDR3 size: 14 residues. Trimming stripped 3 bases from V and 5 bases from J, with 10 bases between. Germline CDR1 is LNHDA and CDR2 is SQIVND (reference sequence). CDR3 nucleotides: TGTGCCAGTAGTATGGGCAGAGAAAATGAAAAACTGTTTTTT. It specifies CASSMGRENEKLFF.

The chain has TRBV7-9 and TRBJ1-1; D is possibly TRBD1 (5 bases). From germline, CDR1 is SEHNR and CDR2 FQNEAQ (reference sequence). Trimming removed 1 base from V and 7 bases from J, with 16 bases in between. The CDR3 is 15 residues long. The DNA for the CDR3 is TGTGCCAGCAGCTTAGTAGGCAGGGTTAACTATGAAGCTTTCTTT. This gives the protein CASSLVGRVNYEAFF.

A few counts support this clone. Here the CDR3 DNA reads TGTGCCAGCAGCCCGACTAGCGGGGGGGATTCCTACAATGAGCAGTTCTTC. Amino acid sequence: CASSPTSGGDSYNEQFF. This chain uses TRBV5-4 with TRBJ2-1, with 14 bases that match TRBD2. Germline V gene data show CDR1 as SGHNT and CDR2 as YYREEE (reference sequence). V shed 4 bases, J shed 1 base, and the junction held 4 bases outside the gene matches. CDR3 size: 17 residues.

The V gene is TRBV30, the J gene TRBJ1-4; D is ambiguous. Germline V gene sequence: CDR1 GTSNPN, CDR2 SVGIG (reference sequence). V dropped 3 bases and J dropped 0 bases, with 5 bases sitting between them. The CDR3 totals 13 residues. DNA for the CDR3: TGTGCCTGGAGCCGTACAACTAATGAAAAACTGTTTTTT. Amino acids: CAWSRTTNEKLFF.

The rearrangement links TRBV5-6 to TRBJ1-4; D might be TRBD1 (5 bases). Trimming left V 4 bases short and J 4 bases short, with 14 bases between. The germline V gene has CDR1 SGHDT and CDR2 YYEEEE. The CDR3 spans 15 residues. The CDR3 loop reads CASSPAPGDNEKLFF. In nucleotides, the CDR3 is TGTGCCAGCAGCCCGGCACCGGGGGATAATGAAAAACTGTTTTTT.

The chain has TRBV29-1 and TRBJ2-7; D not resolved. Germline lookup yields CDR1 SQVTM and CDR2 ANQGSEA. The ends were cut back, 5 bases at V and 2 bases at J, with 10 bases in the middle. The CDR3 length is 12 residues. DNA for the CDR3: TGCAGCGTTAGTGACAAAACCTACGAGCAGTACTTC. Encoded protein: CSVSDKTYEQYF.

The chain is built from TRBV18 and TRBJ2-1; the match to TRBD1 covers 9 bases. Germline V CDR1 and CDR2: KGHSH, LQKENI. The ends lost 0 bases at V and 10 bases at J; junction bases unmatched: 4. The CDR3 length is 14 residues. In DNA form, the CDR3 reads TGTGCCAGCTCACCACCGGGACAGGGTAGGGAGCAGTTCTTC. Protein sequence: CASSPPGQGREQFF. Full variable domain (remainder filled in from reference TRBV18 and TRBJ2-1): NAGVMQNPRHLVRRRGQEARLRCSPMKGHSHVYWYRQLPEEGLKFMVYLQKENIIDESGMPKERFSAEFPKEGPSILRIQQVVRGDSAAYFCASSPPGQGREQFFGPGTRLTVL.

V usage is TRBV28 and J usage is TRBJ1-1; 12 nucleotides align to TRBD1. V was clipped by 6 bases and J by 0 bases; unmatched bases: 11. From germline, CDR1 is MDHEN and CDR2 SYDVKM. The CDR3 is made up of 18 amino acids. CDR3 coding DNA: TGTGCCAGCAGCGCCACTGGGGACAGGGGGCCGCTGAACACTGAAGCTTTCTTT. It encodes CASSATGDRGPLNTEAFF.

The rearrangement uses TRBV7-9 and TRBJ1-2; TRBD1 matches 8 bases. Unmatched junction bases numbered 5, after V lost 1 base and J lost 4 bases. Germline CDR1 is SEHNR and CDR2 is FQNEAQ (reference sequence). The CDR3 consists of 15 residues. CDR3 in amino acids: CASSLGRGPAYGYTF. Written as DNA, the CDR3 is TGTGCCAGCAGCTTAGGCAGGGGGCCAGCCTATGGCTACACCTTC.